One and the same sample provided the 16 T cell receptor beta chains below, sequenced in a study of blood T cell repertoires in COVID-19. Clones were sequenced by immunoSEQ multiplex PCR, and TCRdb holds only the in-frame ones, with some missing. This table holds about 180,000 clones, about 82% found once. Input material: PBMCs or T cells enriched from blood (not recorded which). These receptor sequences come from a young woman who had recovered from COVID-19.

This clone appeared a few times. The V gene is TRBV7-2, the J gene TRBJ2-1; no clear D. Between the trimmed V and J ends, which lost 2 bases and 7 bases, there was a span of 9 bases. Germline V gene lookup returns CDR1 SGHTA and CDR2 FQGNSA. This CDR3 comprises 13 residues. DNA for the CDR3: TGTGCCAGCAGCTTAAGTCGGCGGAATGAGCAGTTCTTC. Translation gives CASSLSRRNEQFF.

The chain joins TRBV27 to TRBJ2-5, with D possibly TRBD2 on 6 matching bases. The CDR3 is 16 amino acids. Germline V gene lookup returns CDR1 MNHEY and CDR2 SMNVEV (reference sequence). V shed 4 bases and J shed 1 base, with 16 bases lying between them. CDR3 amino acids: CASSSGDLPLQETQYF. The CDR3 DNA reads TGTGCCAGCAGTTCGGGGGACCTGCCACTCCAAGAGACCCAGTACTTC.

V is TRBV19 and J is TRBJ2-1; the match to TRBD2 covers 14 bases. This CDR3 region has 14 residues. The V gene end was trimmed by 9 bases and the J gene end by 4 bases; junction bases not matched to a gene: 2. In germline, CDR1 is LNHDA, CDR2 SQIVND (reference sequence). The CDR3 region is CASRLAGGYNEQFF. The CDR3 DNA is TGTGCCAGCCGACTAGCGGGGGGGTACAATGAGCAGTTCTTC.

The table lists this clone with a count of one. V and J are TRBV7-9 and TRBJ1-2, with D maybe TRBD1 (5 bases). V was trimmed by 1 base and J by 4 bases, leaving 16 bases between them. In germline, CDR1 is SEHNR, CDR2 FQNEAQ (reference sequence). The CDR3 extends over 16 amino acids. CDR3 protein: CASSLVTLGESYGYTF. CDR3 DNA: TGTGCCAGCAGCTTAGTAACCCTAGGGGAAAGCTATGGCTACACCTTC.

J is TRBJ1-2 and V is TRBV7-9; a possible D gene is TRBD1 (6 bases). The germline V gene has CDR1 SEHNR and CDR2 FQNEAQ (reference sequence). The V end was cut by 1 base, the J end by 5 bases, with 11 bases between. CDR3 size: 14 residues. The CDR3 protein is CASSLGRGPYGYTF. The CDR3 DNA reads as TGTGCCAGCAGCTTAGGCAGGGGACCGTATGGCTACACCTTC.

The J gene is TRBJ2-5, the V gene TRBV6-1; 7 bases agree with TRBD1. With 0 bases clipped from V and 3 bases from J, the junction kept 13 bases outside the gene matches. The CDR3 runs to 18 residues. CDR1 is MNHNS, CDR2 SASEGT, per germline. The CDR3 bases are TGTGCCAGCAGTGAAGCCCGACAGGGAAGGGTCACCAAAGAGACCCAGTACTTC. This gives the protein CASSEARQGRVTKETQYF.

This clone has a handful of counts. The chain links TRBV28 to TRBJ2-7, with D hard to call. This CDR3 region has 13 residues. V was cut by 3 bases and J by 0 bases, with 6 bases left in between. Germline CDR1 MDHEN, CDR2 SYDVKM. CDR3 loop: CASSFESSYEQYF. As DNA, the CDR3 is TGTGCCAGCAGTTTCGAGAGCTCCTACGAGCAGTACTTC.

Details on this clone: The sample contains more than one DNA sequence encoding this CDR3. The chain has TRBV7-9 and TRBJ1-2; the match to TRBD1 covers 7 bases. The CDR3 extends over 14 amino acids. Trimming cost V 1 base and J 5 bases; bases outside gene matches: 4. Germline V gene lookup returns CDR1 SEHNR and CDR2 FQNEAQ (reference sequence). The chain's CDR3 is CASSLGTGSYGYTF. For the CDR3, the DNA is TGTGCCAGCAGCTTAGGGACAGGATCGTATGGCTACACCTTC.

This chain links TRBV2 with TRBJ2-3; D remains ambiguous. This CDR3 contains 10 residues. V lost 3 bases and J 8 bases, leaving 3 bases between the germline ends. The germline V gene encodes CDR1 SNHLY and CDR2 FYNNEI. For the CDR3, the DNA is TGTGCCAGCAGTGATCTTACGCAGTATTTT. Protein product: CASSDLTQYF.

This chain joins TRBV6-5 and TRBJ1-2; 8 nucleotides line up with TRBD1. Germline lookup yields CDR1 MNHEY and CDR2 SVGAGI. This CDR3 comprises 13 residues. Germline trimming cut 6 bases from V and 8 bases from J; bases unmatched to any gene: 8. The CDR3 DNA follows: TGTGCCAGCAGCTACGGACAGGGAGGCGGCTACACCTTC. It codes for CASSYGQGGGYTF.

The chain joins TRBV2 to TRBJ2-1, with D unclear. With 4 bases removed from V and 0 bases from J, the gap between germline ends came to 10 bases. The CDR3 has 15 amino acids. Germline assignment: CDR1 SNHLY and CDR2 FYNNEI. CDR3 nucleotide sequence: TGTGCCAGCAGTGCACTACTTAGCTCCTACAATGAGCAGTTCTTC. Protein product: CASSALLSSYNEQFF.

The genes are TRBV25-1 and TRBJ1-1; 12 bases line up with TRBD1. The V gene's germline CDR1 is MGHDK and CDR2 SYGVNS. V gave up 8 bases and J gave up 4 bases; unmatched junction bases: 5. The CDR3 loop spans 14 amino acids. CDR3 sequence: CASGTGGLGTEAFF. CDR3 nucleotides: TGTGCCAGCGGGACAGGGGGCTTGGGCACTGAAGCTTTCTTT. Using reference TRBV25-1 and TRBJ1-1 for the parts outside the CDR3, the full variable domain is EADIYQTPRYLVIGTGKKITLECSQTMGHDKMYWYQQDPGMELHLIHYSYGVNSTEKGDLSSESTVSRIRTEHFPLTLESARPSHTSQYLCASGTGGLGTEAFFGQGTRLTVV.

This chain connects TRBV4-1 to TRBJ1-1; D remains ambiguous. Germline values: CDR1 MGHRA, CDR2 YSYEKL. The CDR3 is 14 amino acids. V was shortened by 4 bases and J by 0 bases, with 9 bases between the two germline ends. In DNA, the CDR3 is TGCGCCAGCAGCCTTTTGCAGATGAACACTGAAGCTTTCTTT. Its protein product is CASSLLQMNTEAFF.

The rearrangement joins TRBV13 to TRBJ2-1, with TRBD2 matching over 9 bases. V was clipped by 5 bases and J by 2 bases; unmatched bases: 13. The CDR3 covers 18 residues. The V gene's germline CDR1 is PRHDT and CDR2 FYEKMQ (reference sequence). The CDR3 is CASSLNIAGDSPYNEQFF. The CDR3 region has the DNA TGTGCCAGCAGCCTCAATATAGCGGGAGATTCACCCTACAATGAGCAGTTCTTC.

The chain has TRBV5-5 and TRBJ2-2; 11 bases line up with TRBD2. V lost 1 base and J lost 4; bases outside the gene matches: 6. The CDR3 length is 17 residues. Germline lookup yields CDR1 SGHKS and CDR2 YYEKEE (reference sequence). The CDR3 loop is CASSLSSGRLSTGELFF. CDR3 DNA: TGTGCCAGCAGCTTGTCTAGCGGGAGGTTGAGCACCGGGGAGCTGTTTTTT. The full variable domain, completed using reference TRBV5-5 and TRBJ2-2, is DAGVTQSPTHLIKTRGQQVTLRCSPISGHKSVSWYQQVLGQGPQFIFQYYEKEERGRGNFPDRFSARQFPNYSSELNVNALLLGDSALYLCASSLSSGRLSTGELFFGEGSRLTVL.

In its sample, this clone was seen once. V and J are TRBV30 and TRBJ2-7, with 10 bases that match TRBD1. This CDR3 has 14 amino acids. Germline trimming cut 3 bases from V and 3 bases from J; bases unmatched to any gene: 5. Germline V gene lookup returns CDR1 GTSNPN and CDR2 SVGIG (reference sequence). The CDR3 DNA reads TGTGCCTGGAGGAACCGGGACAGGGGCTACGAGCAGTACTTC. Translated: CAWRNRDRGYEQYF.